One sample yielded the 4 T cell receptor beta chains listed below, sequenced in a study of cytomegalovirus exposure and HLA in healthy donors. PCR primers comprised 60 Vbeta and 13 Jbeta primers. Generated by immunoSEQ multiplex PCR, the TCRdb table keeps only in-frame clones and is missing some. In total, the table holds some 110,000 clones. Material: PBMCs. Receptor source: a young man in good health and CMV-seronegative.

The chain recombines TRBV11-2 with TRBJ2-7; D gene uncertain. Trimming cost V 7 bases and J 1 base, with 11 bases left between them. CDR3 length: 13 amino acids. CDR1 and CDR2 (germline): SGHAT, FQNNGV. The CDR3 is CASTNGGSYEQYF. For the CDR3, the DNA is TGTGCCAGCACCAACGGCGGTTCCTACGAGCAGTACTTC.

The chain carries TRBV6-5 and TRBJ1-6; D remains ambiguous. CDR1 is MNHEY, CDR2 SVGAGI, per germline. The CDR3 runs to 14 residues. Trimming took off 4 bases at V and 13 bases at J, with 17 bases between the two ends. DNA for the CDR3: TGTGCCAGCAGTTCCGCGCAGCGGGTCAGGCCCCTCCACTTT. Amino acid sequence: CASSSAQRVRPLHF.

V usage is TRBV19 and J usage is TRBJ2-3; no firm D call. Germline V lookup: CDR1 LNHDA, CDR2 SQIVND (reference sequence). CDR3 size: 15 residues. V was pared by 3 bases and J by 5 bases, with 15 bases between. The CDR3 protein is CASSIFATSGDTQYF. The CDR3 DNA follows: TGTGCCAGTAGTATCTTCGCCACCTCGGGAGATACGCAGTATTTT.

The gene calls are TRBV5-1 and TRBJ1-1; the D gene is possibly TRBD1 (6 bases). V gave up 3 bases and J gave up 5 bases, with 23 bases separating them. The germline V gene has CDR1 SGHRS and CDR2 YFSETQ. CDR3 length: 17 amino acids. The chain's CDR3 is CASSSRGGAGDRTEAFF. As DNA, the CDR3 is TGCGCCAGCAGCTCACGGGGGGGGGCCGGAGATCGGACTGAAGCTTTCTTT.